The clone carrying this T cell receptor beta chain was recorded many times. What it recognizes is unknown. This entry belongs to a study of T cells in Graves' hyperthyroidism and ophthalmopathy. Study-wide results and caveats: Stable hyperthyroidism and ophthalmopathy were separated using 13 V-J signatures. Median prediction lead before ophthalmopathy onset was about 6.7 months with the model.

V shed 5 bases and J 2 bases; nucleotides not matched to a gene: 3. Germline V gene sequence: CDR1 KGHSH, CDR2 LQKENI. The CDR3 consists of 16 residues. Patients were excluded for uncontrolled infection, other autoimmune disease, pregnancy or lactation. The PBMCs studied were ones that came from roughly 9.4 ml fresh peripheral blood. Amplification yielded TCR beta CDR3 regions, with RNA transcripts as the source. Researchers ran a first-round RT-PCR on the TCR CDR3 using the HTBI primer set. TCRdb ran MiXCR on the multiplex PCR reads and lists one entry per CDR3 protein. The profile shows about 400,000 distinct CDR3 sequences, approximately 15% of them singletons.

This clonotype originated in a woman under 30 with Graves' hyperthyroidism. The V and J genes are TRBV18 and TRBJ2-2; 12 nucleotides align to TRBD2. The sequencing input was blood. The DNA of the CDR3 is TGTGCCAGCTCAGTACTAGCGGGAGGAAACACCGGGGAGCTGTTTTTT. This codes for CASSVLAGGNTGELFF.